This TCR beta chain was sequenced for a study of radiation and T cells in renal cell carcinoma. Time point reported: baseline pretreatment blood. As for treatment: 15 Gy SBRT to primary tumor, nephrectomy 4 weeks later. After SBRT, blood was collected at 2 and 4 weeks, plus baseline. Clear cell pathology was present in this patient's renal cell carcinoma. On this clone itself: Its antigen is unidentified.

Points from the study as a whole: Baseline intratumoral clonotype presence is unknown without pretreatment biopsies.

Assay used: immunoSEQ multiplex PCR; TCRdb lists only in-frame clones, some missing. This table has approximately 140,000 clones, about 88% appearing once. Sequenced here: blood, sampled from a patient whose treatment included radiotherapy and nephrectomy. This clonotype was obtained from a woman in her seventies with renal cell carcinoma.

The CDR3 DNA sequence: TGTGCCAGCAGGCCGGACAGGGCCAATCAGCCCCAGCATTTT. Amino acids: CASRPDRANQPQHF. The rearrangement uses TRBV6-5 and TRBJ1-5, with 8 nucleotides matching TRBD1. The CDR3 sequence is 14 residues long. Trimming at V came to 6 bases and at J to 3 bases, leaving 4 bases not matched to a gene. The germline CDR1 and CDR2 sequences are MNHEY and SVGAGI.